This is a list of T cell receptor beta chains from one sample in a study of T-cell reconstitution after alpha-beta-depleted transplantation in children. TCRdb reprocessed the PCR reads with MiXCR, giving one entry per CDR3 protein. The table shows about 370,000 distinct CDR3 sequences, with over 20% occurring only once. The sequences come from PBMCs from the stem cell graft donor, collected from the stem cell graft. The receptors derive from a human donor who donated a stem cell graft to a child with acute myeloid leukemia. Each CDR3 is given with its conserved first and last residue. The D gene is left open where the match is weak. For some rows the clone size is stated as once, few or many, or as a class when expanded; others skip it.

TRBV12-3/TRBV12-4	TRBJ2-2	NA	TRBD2	TGTGCCAGCAGCCGCACTAGCGGCGGGGAGCTGTTTTTT	CASSRTSGGELFF
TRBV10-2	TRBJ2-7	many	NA	TGCGCCATCCGGGTAGGGGCTGGCTACGAGCAGTACTTC	CAIRVGAGYEQYF
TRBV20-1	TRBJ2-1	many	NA	TGCAGTGCTAGACGAGGAGGAGGGGTAGGTGAGCAGTTCTTC	CSARRGGGVGEQFF
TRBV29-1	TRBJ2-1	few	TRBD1	TGCAGCGTTGGCCGGGGGACAGGCTACAATGAGCAGTTCTTC	CSVGRGTGYNEQFF
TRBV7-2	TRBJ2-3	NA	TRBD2	TGTGCCAGCAGCTTAGACGGGAGGGCCGCAGATACGCAGTATTTT	CASSLDGRAADTQYF
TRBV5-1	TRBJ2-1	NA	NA	TGCGCCAGCAGCCCGGAGGGGGCTCCCTACAATGAGCAGTTCTTC	CASSPEGAPYNEQFF
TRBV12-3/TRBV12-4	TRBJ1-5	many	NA	TGTGCCAGCAGTCCCAGAGGGGGGTACGGCAATCAGCCCCAGCATTTT	CASSPRGGYGNQPQHF
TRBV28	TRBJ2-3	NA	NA	TGTGCCAGCAGCTCGGGGCATTGGGGGGCTTGGACAGATACGCAGTATTTT	CASSSGHWGAWTDTQYF
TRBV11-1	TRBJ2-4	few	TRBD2	TGTGCCAGCAGCTTAGTTTATGAGACTAGCGGGAGGGCCGCAGCCAAAAACATTCAGTACTTC	CASSLVYETSGRAAAKNIQYF
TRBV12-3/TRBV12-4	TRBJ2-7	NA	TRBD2	TGTGCCAGCAGTGTAGCGGGGAGCTCCTACGAGCAGTACTTC	CASSVAGSSYEQYF
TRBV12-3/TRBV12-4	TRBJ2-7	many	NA	TGTGCCAGCAGTTTATTTTCCTACGAGCAGTACTTC	CASSLFSYEQYF
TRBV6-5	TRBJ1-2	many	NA	TGTGCCAGCGGGGAGGGCCCGAAGTATGGCTACACCTTC	CASGEGPKYGYTF
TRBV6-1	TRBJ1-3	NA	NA	TGTGCCAGCAGCGACCCCGGCAGAGGAAACACCATATATTTT	CASSDPGRGNTIYF
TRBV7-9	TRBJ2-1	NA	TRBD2	TGTGCCAGCTCCCAGGCCGGGACTAAAAACAATGAGCAGTTCTTC	CASSQAGTKNNEQFF
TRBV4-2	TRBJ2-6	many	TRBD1	TGTGCCAGCAACCGCAAGAAGGGGGCCGGACCGGACTCTGGGGCCAACGTCCTGACTTTC	CASNRKKGAGPDSGANVLTF
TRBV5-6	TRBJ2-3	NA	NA	TGTGCCAGCAGCCCCGCCTTAAGGGACACAGATACGCAGTATTTT	CASSPALRDTDTQYF
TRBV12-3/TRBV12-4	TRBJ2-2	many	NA	TGTGCCAGCAGTTTAGCGGTCGGGGAGCTGTTTTTT	CASSLAVGELFF
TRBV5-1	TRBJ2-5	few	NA	TGCGCCAGCCGGTCGGGGGGCGGAGTGCCCTTTTGGGAGACCCAGTACTTC	CASRSGGGVPFWETQYF
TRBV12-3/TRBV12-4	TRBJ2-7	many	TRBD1	TGTGCCAGCAGTGCGGCCGGGACAGGGTTCTACGAGCAGTACTTC	CASSAAGTGFYEQYF
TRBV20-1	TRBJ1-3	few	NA	TGCAGTGCCGAGAGGGATACTGGAAACACCATATATTTT	CSAERDTGNTIYF
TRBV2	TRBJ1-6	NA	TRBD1	TGTGCCAGCAGAGGGGACAGCCTGGACTCCTATAATTCACCCCTCCACTTT	CASRGDSLDSYNSPLHF
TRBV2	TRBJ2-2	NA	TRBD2	TGTGCCAGCAGTTACACCGGGACTAGGACGACCGGGGAGCTGTTTTTT	CASSYTGTRTTGELFF
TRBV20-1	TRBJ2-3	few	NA	TGCAGTGCTGGAAAGACAGGGGCGACTAGCGGAACGGGGGGAGATACGCAGTATTTT	CSAGKTGATSGTGGDTQYF
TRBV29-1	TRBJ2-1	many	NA	TGCAGCGTTACTATCACCAGCTCCTACAATGAGCAGTTCTTC	CSVTITSSYNEQFF
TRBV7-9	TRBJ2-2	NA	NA	TGTGCCAGCAGCCAGTCGTGGGGGCAGAACACCGGGGAGCTGTTTTTT	CASSQSWGQNTGELFF
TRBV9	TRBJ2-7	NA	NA	TGTGCCAGCAGCGTAGGAAAAGGGGCCTACGAGCAGTACTTC	CASSVGKGAYEQYF
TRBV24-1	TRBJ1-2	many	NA	TGTGCCACCAGGGACGGAGCCTATGGCTACACCTTC	CATRDGAYGYTF
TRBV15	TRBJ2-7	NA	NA	TGTGCCACCAGCAGAGATCTAGGGGGGGTCGCCACCTACGAGCAGTACTTC	CATSRDLGGVATYEQYF
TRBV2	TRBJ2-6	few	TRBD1	TGTGCCAGCAGACACGCTTCCGGGACAGGGAGGTTTGGGGCCAACGTCCTGACTTTC	CASRHASGTGRFGANVLTF
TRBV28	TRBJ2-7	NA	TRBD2	TGTGCCAGCAGCATAGCGGGACGGGAAGACGAGCAGTACTTC	CASSIAGREDEQYF
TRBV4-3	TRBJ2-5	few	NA	TGCGCCAGCAGCCGAGACCCCGGACCCCGAGAGACCCAGTACTTC	CASSRDPGPRETQYF
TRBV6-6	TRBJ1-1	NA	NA	TGTGCCAGCAGCTTCGAGAGGGCTGAAGCTTTCTTT	CASSFERAEAFF